This TCR beta chain was found in a study of shared clonotypes between healthy human individuals. Study results and limitations: Inspection by rarefaction showed sorted-subset sequencing to be incomplete despite large depth.

Comments on this clone: Its antigen is not identified.

The table came from immunoSEQ multiplex PCR; TCRdb's copy has only in-frame clones and leaves some out. The sample lists about 2.3 million clones; 80% to 95% were seen once. CDR3 length equals 15 residues. The germline V gene has CDR1 MDHEN and CDR2 SYDVKM. Trimming stripped 2 bases from V and 5 bases from J, with 16 bases between. The sample comprised naive CD4+ T cells from PBMCs. The subset denotes: CD45RA+ positively selected. The chain couples TRBV28 to TRBJ2-7; maybe TRBD2 (6 bases). The TCR was taken from a man between 18 and 29 years old in good health. Some clones in this sample may be carry-over from other donors' samples. CDR3: CASSLRGMGNDEQYF. The CDR3 bases are TGTGCCAGCAGTTTACGGGGGATGGGGAACGACGAGCAGTACTTC.